This T cell receptor (beta chain) was obtained from a study of regulatory T cells in long-lasting Graves disease. Across the study: Graves' patients, newly diagnosed, had taken antithyroid drugs under 3 months.

The time point denotes: newly diagnosed GD, antithyroid drugs for less than 3 months. RNA extracted from PBMCs served as the sequencing template. This clonotype showed up many times. Its cognate antigen is unknown. Study-wide findings and caveats: Under persistent disease, TRBV28, TRBJ1-2 and TRBJ2-5 were used preferentially.

Germline loops: CDR1 SNHLY, CDR2 FYNNEI. CDR3 size: 16 residues. V trimming: 3 bases; J trimming: 4 bases; junction bases outside the gene matches: 8. HTBI primers from iRepertoire and Arm-PCR of CDR3 regions yielded the TCR beta libraries. Via MiXCR, TCRdb re-called the multiplex PCR reads, giving one row per CDR3 protein. Among 500,000 to 700,000 distinct CDR3 sequences listed, approximately 15% were seen once. The same sample was also used in a study of T cells in Graves' hyperthyroidism and ophthalmopathy. That study reports: The study left out patients who had uncontrolled infection, other autoimmune disease, pregnancy or lactation. The study used the HTBI primer set for a first-round RT-PCR of the TCR CDR3.

V is TRBV2 and J is TRBJ2-3; 9 bases match TRBD2. This TCR was recovered from a young woman with Graves disease. Sequenced here: peripheral blood mononuclear cells (PBMCs), sampled at new diagnosis, from a patient treated with antithyroid drugs. CDR3 sequence reads: CASSEWLAGYPDTQYF. CDR3 bases: TGTGCCAGCAGTGAGTGGCTAGCGGGATATCCAGATACGCAGTATTTT.